This entry describes one TCR beta chain. These donors were members of the roughly 130-subject validation cohort, a group separate from the approximately 700-subject first cohort. This sample is drawn from a study of cytomegalovirus exposure and HLA in healthy donors. For the study at large: In a later analysis, it was reported that the roughly 120 validation repertoires had been produced on the same platform as the roughly 700 repertoires belonging to the first cohort.

Germline-derived CDR1 and CDR2 are LNHDA and SQIVND (reference sequence). The CDR3 has 14 residues. Trimming stripped 5 bases from V and 4 bases from J, with 12 bases between. Clones were read by immunoSEQ multiplex PCR, and TCRdb kept only the in-frame ones, dropping some. This table holds approximately 230,000 clones, roughly 84% found once. V and J are TRBV19 and TRBJ1-5; D remains ambiguous. The receptor comes from a man younger than 35 in good health and CMV-seropositive. The sequenced material came from PBMCs. The CDR3: CASSPRRYNQPQHF. CDR3 sequence (DNA): TGTGCCAGTAGTCCGAGGAGGTATAATCAGCCCCAGCATTTT.